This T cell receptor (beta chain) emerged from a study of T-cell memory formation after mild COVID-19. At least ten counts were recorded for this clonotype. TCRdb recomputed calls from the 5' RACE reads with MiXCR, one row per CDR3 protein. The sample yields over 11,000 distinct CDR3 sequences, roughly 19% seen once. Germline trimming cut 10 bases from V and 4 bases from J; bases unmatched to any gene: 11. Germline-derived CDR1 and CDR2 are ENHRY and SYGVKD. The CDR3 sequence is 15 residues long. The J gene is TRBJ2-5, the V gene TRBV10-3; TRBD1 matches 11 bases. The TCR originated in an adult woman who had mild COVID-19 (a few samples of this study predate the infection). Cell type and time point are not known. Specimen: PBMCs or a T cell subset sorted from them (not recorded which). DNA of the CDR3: TGTGCCACCGAGAGCCGGACAGGGGGCAGAGAGACCCAGTACTTC. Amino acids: CATESRTGGRETQYF.